Sequencing of this T cell receptor (beta chain) was carried out in a study of cytomegalovirus exposure and HLA in healthy donors. Study-wide results and limits: Researchers reported in a later analysis that a missense DCLRE1C variant was tied to TCR beta V- and J-gene trimming. Common viral pathogens seemed, in a later analysis, to connect with several of the most significant clusters.

PCR used 60 Vbeta primers and 13 Jbeta primers. The data were produced by immunoSEQ multiplex PCR, yet TCRdb's version contains in-frame clones alone and is incomplete. Altogether a few hundred thousand clones are present, roughly 91% being singletons, with the ten largest covering less than 2%. Trimming cost V 0 bases and J 4 bases, with 21 bases left between them. The CDR3 runs 17 residues. Germline loops: CDR1 SQVTM, CDR2 ANQGSEA. With respect to this clone: Its antigen is undetermined.

Donors consisted of healthy bone marrow donors. The sample taken for sequencing was PBMCs. The chain recombines TRBV29-1 with TRBJ1-1; D unclear. The origin of this receptor is a girl aged 2 to 10 in good health and CMV-seronegative. CDR3: CSVEDLAGNGLATEAFF. Written as DNA, the CDR3 is TGCAGCGTTGAAGATCTTGCCGGGAACGGATTGGCCACTGAAGCTTTCTTT.